This T cell receptor (beta chain) comes out of a study of regulatory T cells in long-lasting Graves disease. Study outcomes and limitations: Possibly, too few samples lowered accuracy.

V lost 5 bases and J 0 bases, leaving 11 bases between the germline ends. Germline lookup yields CDR1 MNHNS and CDR2 SASEGT. The CDR3 is 16 residues long. Described time point: newly diagnosed GD, antithyroid drugs for less than 3 months. RNA isolated from PBMCs was used to make the TCR library. Patients all came to the study from an endocrinology department in Xi'an, China. The authors drew 7 to 10 milliliters of peripheral blood into EDTA tubes. HTBI primers from iRepertoire and Arm-PCR of CDR3 regions yielded the TCR beta libraries. TCRdb analysed the multiplex PCR reads with MiXCR anew, one entry per CDR3 protein. The sample includes around 230,000 distinct CDR3 sequences, approximately 20% seen only once; the top ten take roughly a fifth. In regard to this clonotype: The antigen remains unidentified.

This chain connects TRBV6-1 to TRBJ2-6; D gene unclear. The TCR originated in a female donor with Graves disease. The input for sequencing was peripheral blood mononuclear cells (PBMCs), taken at new diagnosis, from a patient treated with antithyroid drugs. The CDR3 loop reads CASSPTGVSGANVLTF. The CDR3 DNA reads as TGTGCCAGCAGTCCAACTGGGGTCTCTGGGGCCAACGTCCTGACTTTC.